This TCR beta chain originates from a study of blood T cell repertoires in COVID-19. Looking at the study overall: T cells, B-cell-depleted T cells, or PBMCs provided the cDNA or gDNA that served as material.

Assay used: immunoSEQ multiplex PCR; TCRdb lists only in-frame clones, some missing. The table records about 70,000 clones, around 78% of them present only once. The specimen sequenced was peripheral blood. This sequence originates from a human donor in a cohort sampled during active COVID-19.

The CDR3 nucleotides are TGTGCCAGCAGTGCTGCCGTCACTAGCGAAATGTCTGGGGCCAACGTCCTGACTTTC. It yields the protein CASSAAVTSEMSGANVLTF. The chain carries TRBV6-1 and TRBJ2-6; 7 nucleotides match TRBD2. This CDR3 spans 19 amino acids. Trimming cost V 4 bases and J 1 base; bases outside gene matches: 13. From germline, CDR1 is MNHNS and CDR2 SASEGT.